The 21 T cell receptor beta chains given below trace back to one sample, sequenced in a study of blood T cells in healthy people across ages. It was with a sample-barcoded 5' primer and a J-beta primer mix that a second PCR of about 7 to 12 cycles was run. TCRdb analysed the 5' RACE reads with MiXCR anew, one entry per CDR3 protein. The sample consists of fewer than 800,000 distinct CDR3 sequences, about half of them appearing once. The sequenced sample was blood. Receptor source: a woman aged 55-69 years in good health.

This clonotype came up a few times. V usage is TRBV4-3 and J usage is TRBJ2-5, with D perhaps matching TRBD1 (5 bases). Germline-derived CDR1 and CDR2 are LGHNA and YSLEER. V was pared by 1 base and J by 2 bases, with 14 bases between. The CDR3 loop spans 16 amino acids. As DNA, the CDR3 is TGCGCCAGCAGCCAAGGCGACAGATTTTTGCAAGAGACCCAGTACTTC. This translates into CASSQGDRFLQETQYF.

V is TRBV10-3 and J is TRBJ2-5; possible D gene TRBD2, 5 bases. The J call may be wrong; the DNA end is better matched by TRBJ2-7. CDR1 is ENHRY and CDR2 is SYGVKD in the germline V gene. The CDR3 is 12 residues long. The CDR3 is CAITAGGYEQYF. CDR3 DNA: TGTGCCATCACCGCCGGAGGCTACGAGCAGTACTTC.

The V and J genes are TRBV6-2 or TRBV6-3 and TRBJ2-1, with 9 bases matching TRBD1. Germline loops: CDR1 MNHEY, CDR2 SVGEGT. CDR3 length: 15 amino acids. V was pared by 6 bases and J by 3 bases, with 6 bases of the junction left unmatched. CDR3 sequence (DNA): TGTGCCAGCAGAAAACAGGGGGCGAGCTACAATGAGCAGTTCTTC. Amino acids: CASRKQGASYNEQFF.

A word on this clonotype: A much larger clone is a single base away; this may be a read error. This chain links TRBV7-2 with TRBJ2-7; D is ambiguous. Trimming removed 5 bases at V and 0 bases at J, with 11 bases between. CDR1 is SGHTA and CDR2 is FQGNSA in the germline V gene. CDR3 length: 14 residues. The CDR3 sequence is CASSVETSSYEQYF. In DNA, the CDR3 is TGTGCCAGCAGCGTAGAGACCAGCTCCTACGAGCAGTACTTC.

The genes are TRBV20-1 and TRBJ1-2; TRBD1 might be the D (5 bases). This CDR3 has 13 amino acids. Germline V lookup: CDR1 DFQATT, CDR2 SNEGSKA (reference sequence). V was clipped by 2 bases and J by 3 bases, with 10 bases between them. Here the CDR3 DNA reads TGCAGTGCTAGAAGGGGCGGGGACTATGGCTACACCTTC. Residues: CSARRGGDYGYTF.

This clonotype has more than one count but fewer than ten. It may be a read error: a sequence one base away is much more abundant. The V call is TRBV5-1, the J call TRBJ2-1, with TRBD2 matching over 8 bases. The CDR3 length is 15 residues. Germline lookup yields CDR1 SGHRS and CDR2 YFSETQ. Trimming cost V 4 bases and J 10 bases; bases outside gene matches: 13. The CDR3 DNA reads as TGCGCCAGCAGCCCCGGACGAGCGGGAGAAGGGGAGCAGTTCTTC. Translating gives CASSPGRAGEGEQFF.

The chain has TRBV5-1 and TRBJ2-3; D might be TRBD1 (6 bases). Germline lookup yields CDR1 SGHRS and CDR2 YFSETQ. V lost 3 bases to trimming and J lost 4 bases, with 9 bases between them. The CDR3 has 13 residues. The CDR3 region is CASSSGQSDTQYF. The CDR3 nucleotides read TGCGCCAGCAGCTCAGGACAGTCAGATACGCAGTATTTT.

This clonotype was counted a few times. The chain recombines TRBV28 with TRBJ2-3; D remains unclear. This CDR3 is 15 amino acids long. Deletions cut 6 bases from V and 0 bases from J, with 13 bases between. Germline assignment: CDR1 MDHEN and CDR2 SYDVKM. DNA for the CDR3: TGTGCCAGCAGCTCTTTTCCTACTAGCACAGATACGCAGTATTTT. This codes for CASSSFPTSTDTQYF.

This clonotype was found a few times. The rearrangement joins TRBV2 to TRBJ2-1, with 9 bases fitting TRBD2. Trimming cost V 8 bases and J 6 bases; bases outside gene matches: 14. There are 16 residues in the CDR3. Germline loops: CDR1 SNHLY, CDR2 FYNNEI. As DNA, the CDR3 is TGTGCCAGCGCTGGAAGAGCGGGAGGAAAAAGCAATGAGCAGTTCTTC. This encodes CASAGRAGGKSNEQFF.

The CDR3 bases are TGTGCCAGCAGCCAAGATCCCCGTACCGGGACAGATAACACTGAAGCTTTCTTT. Its protein is CASSQDPRTGTDNTEAFF. The V and J genes are TRBV4-2 and TRBJ1-1, with 7 bases matching TRBD1. V lost 0 bases to trimming and J lost 2 bases; unmatched junction nucleotides: 12. Germline V gene sequence: CDR1 LGHNA, CDR2 YNFKEQ. The CDR3 runs to 18 residues.

This chain joins TRBV30 and TRBJ2-7, with 10 bases that match TRBD1. V shed 3 bases and J 5 bases; nucleotides not matched to a gene: 1. Germline loops: CDR1 GTSNPN, CDR2 SVGIG (reference sequence). This CDR3 spans 12 amino acids. The CDR3 DNA sequence: TGTGCCTGGAGCGGACAGGGGGACGAGCAGTACTTC. This encodes CAWSGQGDEQYF.

On this clonotype itself: Being one base from a much bigger clone, this may be a read error. The chain joins TRBV10-3 to TRBJ2-5; 8 bases line up with TRBD1. The CDR3 has 13 residues. Germline values: CDR1 ENHRY, CDR2 SYGVKD. The CDR3, as DNA: TGTGCCATCCAGAGACAGGGGAAGGAGATCCAGTACTTC. This encodes CAIQRQGKEIQYF.

This chain uses TRBV5-1 with TRBJ1-3; TRBD1 matches at 8 bases. After removal of 4 bases from V and 2 bases from J, the junction contained 2 bases not matched to a gene. Germline lookup yields CDR1 SGHRS and CDR2 YFSETQ. This CDR3 has 14 amino acids. CDR3 region: CASSTQGAGNTIYF. The CDR3 DNA sequence: TGCGCCAGCAGCACACAGGGGGCTGGAAACACCATATATTTT.

The chain joins TRBV7-9 to TRBJ2-7; possibly TRBD2 for D (6 bases). V gave up 4 bases and J gave up 4 bases, with 26 bases separating them. Germline assignment: CDR1 SEHNR and CDR2 FQNEAQ (reference sequence). The CDR3 is 18 residues long. CDR3 DNA sequence: TGTGCCAGCAGCTCCGACCTACGCGGGACTTTCGGGGGTTACGAGCAGTACTTC. As protein: CASSSDLRGTFGGYEQYF. Full variable domain (remainder filled in from reference TRBV7-9 and TRBJ2-7): DTGVSQNPRHKITKRGQNVTFRCDPISEHNRLYWYRQTLGQGPEFLTYFQNEAQLEKSRLLSDRFSAERPKGSFSTLEIQRTEQGDSAMYLCASSSDLRGTFGGYEQYFGPGTRLTVT.

Points on this clonotype: A much larger clone lies a single base off, so this may be a read error. The chain links TRBV20-1 to TRBJ2-5; the D is unclear. The J call may be faulty, since TRBJ2-7 better matches the DNA end. CDR1 DFQATT and CDR2 SNEGSKA come from the germline V gene (reference sequence). The CDR3 covers 14 residues. This CDR3 is CGARDPFEGHEQYF. The CDR3 DNA is TGCGGTGCTAGAGATCCTTTTGAAGGCCACGAGCAGTACTTC.

The sample holds a few counts of this clonotype. The rearrangement joins TRBV12-3 or TRBV12-4 to TRBJ2-2; 7 positions agree with TRBD1. This CDR3 is 12 amino acids long. Trimming at V came to 5 bases and at J to 7 bases, leaving 1 base not matched to a gene. CDR3 amino acids: CASSAGGGELFF. The CDR3 DNA reads TGTGCCAGCAGTGCAGGGGGCGGGGAGCTGTTTTTT.

The CDR3 DNA is TGTGCCATCAGTGAAGGGAGCCAAGAGACCCAGTACTTC. It encodes CAISEGSQETQYF. The gene calls are TRBV10-3 and TRBJ2-5; maybe TRBD2 (5 bases). Per germline, CDR1 ENHRY and CDR2 SYGVKD. Deletions cut 3 bases from V and 1 base from J, with 6 bases between. This CDR3 comprises 13 residues.

In its sample, this clonotype was seen once. One end of the junction does not line up with germline, which may come from a read error. The gene calls are TRBV7-7 and TRBJ2-1; 10 nucleotides line up with TRBD2. The CDR3 has 15 residues. Germline assignment: CDR1 SSHAT and CDR2 FNYEAQ (reference sequence). The CDR3 region has the DNA TGTGCTAGCAGCCCGGGACTAGCGAAGTGGAATGAGCAGTTCTTC. Translation gives CASSPGLAKWNEQFF.

This clonotype has a handful of counts. The genes are TRBV20-1 and TRBJ2-5; 13 positions agree with TRBD2. Germline CDR1 reads DFQATT; CDR2 reads SNEGSKA (reference sequence). The CDR3 contains 18 residues. The V segment lost 3 bases and the J segment 1 base; nucleotides outside the gene matches: 11. The CDR3 DNA follows: TGCAGTGCTAGGACGGGGACTAGCGGGGCCACCCCCCAAGAGACCCAGTACTTC. This sequence encodes CSARTGTSGATPQETQYF.

The CDR3 loop reads CSARDGGTRRNEQYF. The CDR3 nucleotides are TGCAGTGCTAGAGATGGAGGGACTCGCAGAAATGAGCAGTACTTC. The chain carries TRBV20-1 and TRBJ2-7; the D gene is possibly TRBD2 (6 bases). The CDR3 is 15 amino acids. Trimming shortened V by 0 bases and J by 7 bases, and 19 bases separated the two germline ends. CDR1 is DFQATT, CDR2 SNEGSKA, per germline (reference sequence).

The rearrangement links TRBV6-2 or TRBV6-3 to TRBJ2-3; 9 bases agree with TRBD2. J was trimmed by 0 bases and V by 0 bases; bases with no gene match: 13. Germline-derived CDR1 and CDR2 are MNHEY and SVGEGT. The CDR3 is made up of 20 amino acids. The CDR3 nucleotides are TGTGCCAGCAGTTACTCCTCTAGCGGGAAAATCGGAGGGAGCACAGATACGCAGTATTTT. This gives the protein CASSYSSSGKIGGSTDTQYF.